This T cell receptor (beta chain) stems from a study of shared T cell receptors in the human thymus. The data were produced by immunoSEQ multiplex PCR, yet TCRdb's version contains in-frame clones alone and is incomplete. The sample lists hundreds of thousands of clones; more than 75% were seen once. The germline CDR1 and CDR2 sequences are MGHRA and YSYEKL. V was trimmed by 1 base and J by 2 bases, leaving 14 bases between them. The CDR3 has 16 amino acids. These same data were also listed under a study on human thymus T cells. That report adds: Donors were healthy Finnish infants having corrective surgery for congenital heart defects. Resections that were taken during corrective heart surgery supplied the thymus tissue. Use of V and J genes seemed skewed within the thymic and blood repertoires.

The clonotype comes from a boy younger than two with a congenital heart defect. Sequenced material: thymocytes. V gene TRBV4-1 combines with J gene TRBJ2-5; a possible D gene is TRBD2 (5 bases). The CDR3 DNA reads TGCGCCAGCAGCCAAGTACCCGGGATCCTTCAAGAGACCCAGTACTTC. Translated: CASSQVPGILQETQYF.